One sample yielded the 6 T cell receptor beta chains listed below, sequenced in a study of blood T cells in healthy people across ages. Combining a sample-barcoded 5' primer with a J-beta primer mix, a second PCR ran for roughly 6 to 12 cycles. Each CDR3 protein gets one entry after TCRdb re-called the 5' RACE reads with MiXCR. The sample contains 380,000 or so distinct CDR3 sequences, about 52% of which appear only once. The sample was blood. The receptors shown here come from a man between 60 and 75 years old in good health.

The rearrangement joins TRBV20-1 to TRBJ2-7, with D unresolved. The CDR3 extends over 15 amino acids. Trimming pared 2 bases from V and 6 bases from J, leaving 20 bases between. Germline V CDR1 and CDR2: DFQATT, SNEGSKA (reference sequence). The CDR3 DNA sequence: TGCAGTGCTAGACCTATCACTGGGGTCATGCGCGAGCAGTACTTC. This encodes CSARPITGVMREQYF.

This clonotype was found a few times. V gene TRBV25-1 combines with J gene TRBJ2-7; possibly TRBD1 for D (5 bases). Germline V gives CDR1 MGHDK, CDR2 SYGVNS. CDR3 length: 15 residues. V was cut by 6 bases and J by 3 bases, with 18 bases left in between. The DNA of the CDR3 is TGTGCCAGCAGGGGTTCCGGCAGGGCCCTCTACGAGCAGTACTTC. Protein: CASRGSGRALYEQYF.

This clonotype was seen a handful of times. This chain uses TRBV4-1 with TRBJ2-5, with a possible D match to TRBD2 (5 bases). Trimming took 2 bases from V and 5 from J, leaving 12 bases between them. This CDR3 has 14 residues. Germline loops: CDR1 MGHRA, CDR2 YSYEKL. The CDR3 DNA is TGCGCCAGCAGCCAAAGCCATAGCGAGGAGACCCAGTACTTC. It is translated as CASSQSHSEETQYF.

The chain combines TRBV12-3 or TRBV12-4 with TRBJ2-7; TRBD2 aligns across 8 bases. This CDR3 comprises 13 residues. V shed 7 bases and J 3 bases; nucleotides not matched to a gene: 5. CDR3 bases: TGTGCCAGCAAGACTAGCGCCTTCTACGAGCAGTACTTC. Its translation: CASKTSAFYEQYF.

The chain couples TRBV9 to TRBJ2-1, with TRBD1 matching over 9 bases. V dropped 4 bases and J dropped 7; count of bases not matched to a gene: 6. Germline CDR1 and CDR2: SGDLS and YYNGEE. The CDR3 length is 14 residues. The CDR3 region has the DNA TGTGCCAGCAGCCAAACAGGGGGCAGGAATGAGCAGTTCTTC. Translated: CASSQTGGRNEQFF.

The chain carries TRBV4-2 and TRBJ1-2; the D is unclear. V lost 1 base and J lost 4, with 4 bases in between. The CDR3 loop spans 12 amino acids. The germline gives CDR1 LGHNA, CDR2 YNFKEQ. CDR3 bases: TGTGCCAGCAGCCAAGGCACCTATGGCTACACCTTC. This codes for CASSQGTYGYTF.